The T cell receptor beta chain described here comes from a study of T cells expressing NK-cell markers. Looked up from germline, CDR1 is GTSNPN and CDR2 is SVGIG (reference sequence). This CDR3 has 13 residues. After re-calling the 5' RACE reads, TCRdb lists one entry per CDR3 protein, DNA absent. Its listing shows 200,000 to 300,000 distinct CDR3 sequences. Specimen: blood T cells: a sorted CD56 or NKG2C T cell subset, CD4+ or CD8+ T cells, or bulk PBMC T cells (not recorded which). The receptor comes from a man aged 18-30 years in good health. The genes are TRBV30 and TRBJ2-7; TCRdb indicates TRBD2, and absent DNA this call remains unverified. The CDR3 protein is CAWALRLGYEQYF.